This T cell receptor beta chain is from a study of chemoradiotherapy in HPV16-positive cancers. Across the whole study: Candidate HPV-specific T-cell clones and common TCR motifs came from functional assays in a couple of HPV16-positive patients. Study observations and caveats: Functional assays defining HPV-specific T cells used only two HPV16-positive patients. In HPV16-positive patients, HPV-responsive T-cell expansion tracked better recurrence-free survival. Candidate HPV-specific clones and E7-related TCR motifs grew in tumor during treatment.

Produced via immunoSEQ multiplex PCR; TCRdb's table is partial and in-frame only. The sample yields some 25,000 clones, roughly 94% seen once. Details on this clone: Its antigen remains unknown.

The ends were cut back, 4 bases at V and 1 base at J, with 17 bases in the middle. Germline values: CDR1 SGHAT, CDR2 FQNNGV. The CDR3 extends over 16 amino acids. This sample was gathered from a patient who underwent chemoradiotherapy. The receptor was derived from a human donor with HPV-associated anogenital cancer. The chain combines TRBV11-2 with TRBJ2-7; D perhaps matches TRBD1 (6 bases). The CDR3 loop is CASSSGRGGISYEQYF. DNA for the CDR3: TGTGCCAGCAGCTCTGGACGTGGGGGCATATCCTACGAGCAGTACTTC.